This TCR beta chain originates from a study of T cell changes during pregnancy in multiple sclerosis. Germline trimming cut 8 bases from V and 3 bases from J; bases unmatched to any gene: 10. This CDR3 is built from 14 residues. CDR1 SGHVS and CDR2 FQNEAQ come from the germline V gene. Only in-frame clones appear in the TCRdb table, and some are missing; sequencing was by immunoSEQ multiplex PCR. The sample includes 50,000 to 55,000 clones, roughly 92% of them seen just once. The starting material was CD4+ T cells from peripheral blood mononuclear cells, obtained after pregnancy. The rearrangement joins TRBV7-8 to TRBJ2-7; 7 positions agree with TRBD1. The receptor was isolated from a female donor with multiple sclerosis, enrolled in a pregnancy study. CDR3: CASGRQGGFYEQYF. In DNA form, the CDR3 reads TGTGCCAGCGGTAGACAGGGCGGATTCTACGAGCAGTACTTC.